Following are 19 T cell receptor beta chains from one sample sequenced in a study of CD8+CD57+ T cells in acquired aplastic anemia. Genomic DNA, serving as template, underwent TCR beta VDJ and CDR3 profiling. MiXCR was run by TCRdb on the reads, yielding one entry per CDR3 protein. The table lists about 190,000 distinct CDR3 sequences, around 50% of them singletons. Sequenced material: sorted CD4+, CD8+, or CD8+CD57+ T cells (not recorded which) from PBMCs. The receptors come from a human donor in good health, serving as a control.

This clonotype appeared a single time. This sequence joins TRBV7-8 and TRBJ2-5; D possibly corresponds to TRBD2 (6 bases). CDR1 and CDR2 (germline): SGHVS, FQNEAQ. Trimming took 3 bases from V and 4 from J, leaving 15 bases between them. The CDR3 has 15 residues. The DNA of the CDR3 is TGTGCCAGCAGCTTGAGGCTGACCGGGAGAGAGACCCAGTACTTC. It encodes CASSLRLTGRETQYF.

The chain carries TRBV7-2 and TRBJ2-3; D possibly corresponds to TRBD2 (6 bases). The germline V and J ends were trimmed by 5 bases and 2 bases, with 11 bases remaining between them. This CDR3 is 14 amino acids long. Looked up from germline, CDR1 is SGHTA and CDR2 is FQGNSA. CDR3 loop: CASSPRGDTDTQYF. Written as DNA, the CDR3 is TGTGCCAGCAGCCCTCGCGGGGACACAGATACGCAGTATTTT.

This clonotype was recorded a few times. The gene calls are TRBV2 and TRBJ2-5, with TRBD1 identical over 10 bases. The germline V gene encodes CDR1 SNHLY and CDR2 FYNNEI. V dropped 8 bases and J dropped 1; count of bases not matched to a gene: 4. The CDR3 is 14 residues long. The CDR3: CASAGQGTQETQYF. The CDR3 bases are TGTGCCAGCGCGGGACAGGGGACCCAAGAGACCCAGTACTTC.

In this sample, this clonotype turned up many times. The chain has TRBV6-4 and TRBJ1-3; D unclear. This CDR3 is built from 13 residues. V lost 4 bases and J 4 bases, leaving 8 bases between the germline ends. Germline V gene data show CDR1 as MRHNA and CDR2 as SNTAGT. CDR3 sequence: CASSVSAGNTIYF. The DNA for the CDR3 is TGTGCCAGCAGTGTTAGCGCCGGAAACACCATATATTTT.

This clonotype has ten or more counts. The rearrangement links TRBV11-3 to TRBJ1-1, with D uncertain. The CDR3 covers 11 residues. CDR1 SGHNT and CDR2 YENEEA come from the germline V gene. V was shortened by 3 bases and J by 7 bases, with 6 bases between the two germline ends. CDR3 coding DNA: TGTGCCAGCAGCTTGGGAGGTGAAGCTTTCTTT. It specifies CASSLGGEAFF.

This clonotype occurred a few times. Since a much larger clone is just one base distant, this may be a read error. The CDR3 reads CASSVAMPGQNTGELLF. The CDR3 coding sequence is TGTGCCAGCAGCGTAGCTATGCCGGGACAGAACACCGGGGAGCTGCTTTTT. The rearrangement links TRBV9 to TRBJ2-2, with TRBD1 matching 7 bases. The germline V gene has CDR1 SGDLS and CDR2 YYNGEE. The CDR3 contains 17 residues. The full variable domain, completed using reference TRBV9 and TRBJ2-2, is DSGVTQTPKHLITATGQRVTLRCSPRSGDLSVYWYQQSLDQGLQFLIQYYNGEERAKGNILERFSAQQFPDLHSELNLSSLELGDSALYFCASSVAMPGQNTGELLFGEGSRLTVL.

At least ten counts were recorded for this clonotype. The V call is TRBV6-2 or TRBV6-3, the J call TRBJ2-2; no clear D gene. The CDR3 extends over 15 amino acids. Trimming removed 7 bases at V and 4 bases at J, with 16 bases between. CDR1 and CDR2 (germline): MNHEY, SVGEGT. CDR3 nucleotide sequence: TGTGCCAGCAACGTAATACCTTCAGGCACCGGGGAGCTGTTTTTT. It encodes CASNVIPSGTGELFF.

The chain recombines TRBV7-9 with TRBJ2-7, with 8 bases aligning to TRBD1. Germline V gene sequence: CDR1 SEHNR, CDR2 FQNEAQ (reference sequence). This CDR3 comprises 15 residues. V was pared by 3 bases and J by 5 bases, with 9 bases of the junction left unmatched. The CDR3 loop reads CASSFRTGTAHEQYF. The CDR3 nucleotides are TGTGCCAGCAGCTTTAGGACAGGGACGGCCCACGAGCAGTACTTC.

This clonotype has ten or more counts. The chain is built from TRBV20-1 and TRBJ2-1, with 8 bases lining up with TRBD2. V dropped 4 bases and J dropped 0; count of bases not matched to a gene: 5. The CDR3 spans 15 residues. Germline CDR1 and CDR2: DFQATT and SNEGSKA (reference sequence). CDR3 amino acids: CSAISGTSSYNEQFF. CDR3 DNA: TGCAGTGCTATATCCGGGACTAGCTCCTACAATGAGCAGTTCTTC.

This sequence joins TRBV19 and TRBJ2-7, with no clear D. V dropped 1 base and J dropped 2 bases, with 9 bases sitting between them. CDR3 length: 14 amino acids. Germline-derived CDR1 and CDR2 are LNHDA and SQIVND (reference sequence). The CDR3 loop reads CASSIVMGPYEQYF. The CDR3 nucleotides are TGTGCCAGTAGTATAGTGATGGGTCCCTACGAGCAGTACTTC. Drawing the rest from reference TRBV19 and TRBJ2-7, the complete variable domain is DGGITQSPKYLFRKEGQNVTLSCEQNLNHDAMYWYRQDPGQGLRLIYYSQIVNDFQKGDIAEGYSVSREKKESFPLTVTSAQKNPTAFYLCASSIVMGPYEQYFGPGTRLTVT.

The chain links TRBV19 to TRBJ2-1, with D uncertain. The CDR3 runs to 12 residues. V dropped 3 bases and J dropped 14 bases, with 14 bases sitting between them. Germline V CDR1 and CDR2: LNHDA, SQIVND (reference sequence). The CDR3 bases are TGTGCCAGTAGTATGCGGCTAGTTGGGGAGTTCTTC. Translated, it gives CASSMRLVGEFF.

The CDR3 region has the DNA TGTGCCAGCAGCCTCGGGGGAGGACAGGGAAGGTCCCACGAGCAGTACTTC. Translation gives CASSLGGGQGRSHEQYF. The chain uses TRBV24-1 and TRBJ2-7; TRBD1 aligns across 8 bases. Trimming removed 11 bases from V and 5 bases from J; junction bases left unmatched: 22. The V gene's germline CDR1 is KGHDR and CDR2 SFDVKD. CDR3 length: 17 amino acids.

The genes are TRBV6-1 and TRBJ1-2; 7 nucleotides line up with TRBD1. The germline V gene encodes CDR1 MNHNS and CDR2 SASEGT. Losses at the gene ends were 5 bases for V and 10 bases for J; bases not matched to a gene: 16. The CDR3 runs 15 residues. In nucleotides, the CDR3 is TGTGCCAGCAGTCCCCAGGGGGATGGACAGCGGTCCTACACCTTC. This translates into CASSPQGDGQRSYTF.

This chain links TRBV7-3 with TRBJ1-6; 9 bases map to TRBD1. CDR3 length: 16 residues. Germline V gene lookup returns CDR1 SGHTA and CDR2 FQGTGA. Unmatched junction bases numbered 6, after V lost 1 base and J lost 8 bases. The CDR3 nucleotides are TGTGCCAGCAGCTTAATCGGACAGGGGAAGGATTCACCCCTCCACTTT. Translating it yields CASSLIGQGKDSPLHF.

The chain couples TRBV19 to TRBJ1-1, with D perhaps TRBD1 (6 bases). V was pared by 6 bases and J by 4 bases, with 9 bases between. CDR3 length equals 12 residues. Looked up from germline, CDR1 is LNHDA and CDR2 is SQIVND (reference sequence). The CDR3 is CASRWGATEAFF. CDR3 DNA: TGTGCCAGTAGGTGGGGGGCCACTGAAGCTTTCTTT. Full variable domain (rest looked up from reference TRBV19 and TRBJ1-1): DGGITQSPKYLFRKEGQNVTLSCEQNLNHDAMYWYRQDPGQGLRLIYYSQIVNDFQKGDIAEGYSVSREKKESFPLTVTSAQKNPTAFYLCASRWGATEAFFGQGTRLTVV.

CDR3 in DNA: TGTGCCAGCAGTGCGAGGACAGGGTTTCCCGGGGAGCTGTTTTTT. Amino acids: CASSARTGFPGELFF. This chain connects TRBV25-1 to TRBJ2-2; 8 positions match TRBD1. Trimming took 4 bases from V and 6 from J; bases not matched to a gene: 7. Germline CDR1 reads MGHDK; CDR2 reads SYGVNS. CDR3 length equals 15 residues.

This clonotype has ten or more counts. This chain joins TRBV7-6 and TRBJ1-1; no firm D call. Germline-derived CDR1 and CDR2 are SGHVS and FNYEAQ. Trimming removed 0 bases from V and 3 bases from J, with 8 bases in between. The length of the CDR3 is 14 residues. CDR3 coding DNA: TGTGCCAGCAGCTTAGCGGGTTTTGACACTGAAGCTTTCTTT. Amino acids: CASSLAGFDTEAFF.

The chain carries TRBV19 and TRBJ1-1; 8 bases map to TRBD1. The germline CDR1 and CDR2 sequences are LNHDA and SQIVND (reference sequence). The CDR3 length is 13 residues. CDR3 nucleotides: TGTGCGTCAAAGGGACAGGCGAACACTGAAGCTTTCTTT. This gives the protein CASKGQANTEAFF.

The gene calls are TRBV7-3 and TRBJ1-3, with 12 bases lining up with TRBD1. J gave up 0 bases and V 5 bases, and 14 bases lay outside the gene matches. This CDR3 comprises 20 residues. The V gene's germline CDR1 is SGHTA and CDR2 FQGTGA. The CDR3 sequence: CASSVAGGGTGGISGNTIYF. CDR3 nucleotides: TGTGCCAGCAGCGTAGCCGGGGGGGGGACAGGGGGCATCTCTGGAAACACCATATATTTT.